These 17 T cell receptor beta chains were sequenced from one sample in a study of blood T cells in healthy people across ages (dated by TCRdb to about 2015). Libraries were made using 5' RACE. Data came from an Illumina HiSeq 2500. A second PCR of about 7 to 12 cycles was run with a J-beta primer mix and a sample-barcoded 5' primer. Using fastp at Q25 and MiXCR, TCRdb reprocessed the public reads and kept productive beta chains. Identical CDR3 protein sequences are pooled into one entry, listed with their most common genes and DNA. The table for this sample lists more than 650,000 distinct CDR3 sequences; about a fifth of them were counted only once. Together, the top ten hold roughly a fifth of the sample. The source material was blood. Receptors were obtained from a man aged 65 to 79 in good health.

Only a few counts were recorded for this clonotype. An end of the junction differs from the germline gene, which may be a read error. The chain combines TRBV12-3 or TRBV12-4 with TRBJ2-3; D unclear. This CDR3 region has 12 residues. CDR3 nucleotides: TGTGCCAGCAGTAAGATCACATATACGCAGTATTTT. Residues: CASSKITYTQYF.

This clonotype was seen just once. This rearrangement joins TRBV20-1 to TRBJ2-3; D may be TRBD1 or TRBD2 (5 bases each). Trimming removed 5 bases at V and 5 bases at J, with 11 bases between. The CDR3 extends over 12 amino acids. Germline-derived CDR1 and CDR2 are DFQATT and SNEGSKA (reference sequence). The CDR3 loop is CSAGDGGDTQYF. The CDR3 DNA is TGCAGTGCTGGGGACGGCGGAGATACGCAGTATTTT.

The CDR3 loop reads CASGRDRASNQPQHF. In nucleotides, the CDR3 is TGTGCTAGTGGTCGGGACAGGGCAAGCAATCAGCCCCAGCATTTT. The chain carries TRBV12-5 and TRBJ1-5; 9 nucleotides match TRBD1. This CDR3 region has 15 residues. The germline gives CDR1 LGHNT, CDR2 FRNRAP. The trim removed 5 bases at V and 1 base at J, leaving 3 bases unmatched.

The chain links TRBV7-2 to TRBJ2-3, with D possibly being TRBD2 (5 bases). Germline CDR1 SGHTA, CDR2 FQGNSA. Trimming shortened V by 4 bases and J by 0 bases, and 14 bases separated the two germline ends. The length of the CDR3 is 16 residues. The CDR3 region has the DNA TGTGCCAGCAGCTGGGCGGGCCAGCCTAGCACAGATACGCAGTATTTT. Protein: CASSWAGQPSTDTQYF.

This rearrangement joins TRBV15 to TRBJ1-1, with D perhaps matching TRBD1 (5 bases). Germline loops: CDR1 LNHNV, CDR2 YYDKDF (reference sequence). The CDR3 has 15 residues. Deletions cut 1 base from V and 2 bases from J, with 11 bases between. DNA for the CDR3: TGTGCCACCAGCAGAGTTGGGGGAGCAAACACTGAAGCTTTCTTT. Translated: CATSRVGGANTEAFF.

The rearrangement joins TRBV5-5 to TRBJ1-5; TRBD1 aligns across 7 bases. The CDR3 is 14 residues long. The germline gives CDR1 SGHKS, CDR2 YYEKEE (reference sequence). V was clipped by 0 bases and J by 4 bases; unmatched bases: 1. The CDR3 DNA is TGTGCCAGCAGCTTGGAGGGACAGAATCAGCCCCAGCATTTT. It specifies CASSLEGQNQPQHF. The whole variable domain, filled in from reference TRBV5-5 and TRBJ1-5, reads DAGVTQSPTHLIKTRGQQVTLRCSPISGHKSVSWYQQVLGQGPQFIFQYYEKEERGRGNFPDRFSARQFPNYSSELNVNALLLGDSALYLCASSLEGQNQPQHFGDGTRLSIL.

This clonotype was observed a handful of times. V and J are TRBV5-8 and TRBJ1-3; D is undetermined. The CDR3 is 14 residues long. Trimming took 4 bases from V and 3 from J, leaving 11 bases between them. Germline V gene sequence: CDR1 SGHTS, CDR2 YDEGEE. Written as DNA, the CDR3 is TGTGCCAGCAGCGCCAGTCCGTATGGAAACACCATATATTTT. It is translated as CASSASPYGNTIYF.

This chain links TRBV9 with TRBJ2-2, with D possibly matching TRBD1 (5 bases). The CDR3 is made up of 16 amino acids. V was cut by 0 bases and J by 3 bases, with 12 bases left in between. Germline values: CDR1 SGDLS, CDR2 YYNGEE. The CDR3 nucleotides are TGTGCCAGCAGCGTAGCAGGGAACCCTGACACCGGGGAGCTGTTTTTT. Encoded protein: CASSVAGNPDTGELFF.

The chain links TRBV5-6 to TRBJ2-3, with 9 nucleotides matching TRBD1. The germline gives CDR1 SGHDT, CDR2 YYEEEE. Losses at the gene ends were 7 bases for V and 6 bases for J; bases not matched to a gene: 12. This CDR3 is 15 amino acids long. For the CDR3, the DNA is TGTGCCAGCTACAGGGGGCAGGAGAATTGGGATACGCAGTATTTT. It specifies CASYRGQENWDTQYF.

This clonotype was counted between two and nine times. The chain combines TRBV5-1 with TRBJ2-4, with 8 bases fitting TRBD1. Germline lookup yields CDR1 SGHRS and CDR2 YFSETQ. V was clipped by 0 bases and J by 3 bases; unmatched bases: 5. CDR3 length: 16 amino acids. In nucleotides, the CDR3 is TGCGCCAGCAGCTTGGAGGCAGGGGGCGTCAAAAACATTCAGTACTTC. Encoded protein: CASSLEAGGVKNIQYF.

Only a few counts were recorded for this clonotype. The chain carries TRBV28 and TRBJ2-4; possibly TRBD2 for D (6 bases). The V end lost 6 bases, the J end lost 1 base, and 7 bases lay between the germline ends. This CDR3 is 13 amino acids long. Looked up from germline, CDR1 is MDHEN and CDR2 is SYDVKM. The CDR3, as DNA: TGTGCCAGCAGGGCGGGGGCCAAAAACATTCAGTACTTC. This translates into CASRAGAKNIQYF.

V gene TRBV12-3 or TRBV12-4 combines with J gene TRBJ2-2; 9 positions match TRBD2. V shed 1 base, J shed 4 bases, and the junction held 4 bases outside the gene matches. The CDR3 is 16 residues long. Written as DNA, the CDR3 is TGTGCCAGCAGTTTAGGTAGCGGGAGAGGCACCGGGGAGCTGTTTTTT. Protein sequence: CASSLGSGRGTGELFF.

This clonotype was detected a few times. The chain carries TRBV11-3 and TRBJ2-1, with 12 bases fitting TRBD2. V shed 5 bases and J 7 bases; nucleotides not matched to a gene: 6. Germline CDR1 and CDR2: SGHNT and YENEEA. The CDR3 contains 15 residues. The CDR3 nucleotides read TGTGCCAGCAGCCCCCCTAGCGGGAGGGAGAATGAGCAGTTCTTC. Protein sequence: CASSPPSGRENEQFF.

This clonotype was seen a few times. J is TRBJ2-2 and V is TRBV5-1, with 7 bases lining up with TRBD2. Germline lookup yields CDR1 SGHRS and CDR2 YFSETQ. The trim removed 0 bases at V and 1 base at J, leaving 9 bases unmatched. This CDR3 is 18 amino acids long. The DNA for the CDR3 is TGCGCCAGCAGCTTGGACGGAGGGACTAAGAAGAACACCGGGGAGCTGTTTTTT. Protein: CASSLDGGTKKNTGELFF.

The rearrangement uses TRBV28 and TRBJ2-1; D is unclear. Trimming stripped 6 bases from V and 6 bases from J, with 15 bases between. Germline lookup yields CDR1 MDHEN and CDR2 SYDVKM. The CDR3 consists of 14 residues. CDR3 DNA sequence: TGTGCCAGCAGCCCGGCCAAGAAGGTCAATGAGCAGTTCTTC. Translation gives CASSPAKKVNEQFF.

The rearrangement uses TRBV10-3 and TRBJ2-1, with TRBD2 matching 7 bases. J was trimmed by 7 bases and V by 6 bases; bases with no gene match: 9. The CDR3 runs 14 residues. Looked up from germline, CDR1 is ENHRY and CDR2 is SYGVKD. The CDR3 DNA follows: TGTGCCATCAGATCTTCCTCCGGGGGGAATGAGCAGTTCTTC. It codes for CAIRSSSGGNEQFF.

J is TRBJ1-6 and V is TRBV20-1, with D uncertain. CDR1 DFQATT and CDR2 SNEGSKA come from the germline V gene (reference sequence). The V end was cut by 5 bases, the J end by 5 bases, with 10 bases between. The CDR3 is 13 residues long. The CDR3: CSARGRDNSPLHF. In nucleotides, the CDR3 is TGCAGTGCTCGTGGACGGGATAATTCACCCCTCCACTTT.